This TCR beta chain originates from a study of identical twins. This CDR3 has 15 residues. V shed 6 bases and J shed 0 bases, with 11 bases lying between them. Germline-derived CDR1 and CDR2 are MDHEN and SYDVKM. MiXCR was run by TCRdb on the 5' RACE reads, yielding one entry per CDR3 protein. The data contain more than 1.5 million distinct CDR3 sequences, more than 30% of them singletons. About this clonotype: No antigen is known for it.

General study results and limits: Out-of-frame alpha sequences shared between twins exhibited an excess of low generation probability. Twin pairs had excess sharing that was weaker in beta out-of-frame sequences. Interpretation of the results relied on cross-sectional statistical analysis and not on following the same donors.

This chain links TRBV28 with TRBJ1-4, with D unclear. Sequencing was carried out using cord blood. This clonotype was sampled from a newborn girl in good health. The DNA of the CDR3 is TGTGCCAGCAGCCACGAGGGTGCAACTAATGAAAAACTGTTTTTT. This sequence encodes CASSHEGATNEKLFF.